The 2 T cell receptor beta chains presented below share a single source sample, sequenced in a study of blood T cell repertoires in COVID-19. This table comes from immunoSEQ multiplex PCR, and its TCRdb copy is limited to in-frame clones, with some not included. This sample carries approximately 230,000 clones, about 85% of them seen once, and the ten largest clones take approximately 3.3%. Sequenced: peripheral blood. These receptors originate from a man younger than 30 with active or convalescent COVID-19.

J is TRBJ1-1 and V is TRBV18, with D unclear. Germline V gives CDR1 KGHSH, CDR2 LQKENI. The germline V and J ends were trimmed by 6 bases and 3 bases, with 20 bases remaining between them. The CDR3 runs 16 residues. The CDR3 sequence: CASSSQREGGYTEAFF. The DNA for the CDR3 is TGTGCCAGCTCCTCTCAGCGAGAGGGAGGCTACACTGAAGCTTTCTTT.

This clone was counted between two and nine times. The chain employs TRBV7-3 and TRBJ2-7; TRBD2 agrees at 8 bases. The V gene end was trimmed by 2 bases and the J gene end by 6 bases; junction bases not matched to a gene: 6. The CDR3 contains 14 residues. CDR1 and CDR2 from the germline V gene are SGHTA and FQGTGA. CDR3 loop: CASSLVAGGGEQYF. The CDR3 nucleotides read TGTGCCAGCAGCTTAGTGGCGGGAGGAGGCGAGCAGTACTTC.